The 4 T cell receptor beta chains presented below share a single source sample, sequenced in a study of OX40 agonist ivuxolimab in advanced cancers. Libraries were prepared by immunoSEQ multiplex PCR; TCRdb keeps only in-frame clonotypes and omits some of them. The data show about 94,000 clones, around 87% seen once. This specimen was CD4+ or CD8+ T cells sorted from blood, taken in a trial of the OX40 agonist ivuxolimab. Every receptor here comes from an adult with an advanced solid tumor such as melanoma, head and neck, liver or kidney cancer.

The chain has TRBV9 and TRBJ2-3; TRBD2 matches at 8 bases. This CDR3 has 15 amino acids. V lost 6 bases and J lost 0; bases outside the gene matches: 6. Germline CDR1 SGDLS, CDR2 YYNGEE. In nucleotides, the CDR3 is TGTGCCAGCAACCTGAGCGGGGGTAGCACAGATACGCAGTATTTT. It encodes CASNLSGGSTDTQYF.

The genes are TRBV6-1 and TRBJ2-2; TRBD1 is a possible D gene (7 bases). Trimming cost V 5 bases and J 4 bases, with 14 bases left between them. This CDR3 region has 15 residues. Looked up from germline, CDR1 is MNHNS and CDR2 is SASEGT. The CDR3 reads CASSNGRQGTGELFF. CDR3 DNA: TGTGCCAGCAGTAACGGGAGACAGGGCACCGGGGAGCTGTTTTTT.

The genes are TRBV5-1 and TRBJ2-6; 7 bases align to TRBD1. The V and J ends lost 0 bases and 3 bases, in that order; junction bases with no gene match: 6. The germline CDR1 and CDR2 sequences are SGHRS and YFSETQ. The CDR3 has 17 residues. In DNA, the CDR3 is TGCGCCAGCAGCTTGGAAGGGGGCTTGGGTGGGGCCAACGTCCTGACTTTC. This codes for CASSLEGGLGGANVLTF.

This clone occurred a few times. This chain links TRBV5-1 with TRBJ2-6, with TRBD1 matching 12 bases. Germline V gene sequence: CDR1 SGHRS, CDR2 YFSETQ. With V trimmed by 1 base and J by 2 bases, 7 bases remained unmatched. This CDR3 spans 19 amino acids. The CDR3: CASSLNFGTGGTGANVLTF. The CDR3 bases are TGCGCCAGCAGCTTGAACTTCGGGACAGGGGGCACTGGGGCCAACGTCCTGACTTTC.